This T cell receptor (beta chain) was recorded in a study of shared clonotypes between healthy human individuals. Investigators spread the genomic DNA of each subset evenly over several immunoSEQ plates. Unsorted PBMC DNA was run through sequencing on ten immunoSEQ deep assay plates. The method was immunoSEQ multiplex PCR; TCRdb's version includes in-frame clones alone and lacks a portion of them. This table holds 450,000 to 500,000 clones, 81% found once. With V trimmed by 3 bases and J by 6 bases, 5 bases remained unmatched. The CDR3 contains 15 residues. CDR1 MGHDK and CDR2 SYGVNS come from the germline V gene.

The chain recombines TRBV25-1 with TRBJ2-1; TRBD2 matches 10 bases. Sequencing used PBMCs. This clonotype was obtained from a middle-aged woman in good health. Some clones in this sample may be carry-over from other donors' samples. The CDR3, as DNA: TGTGCCAGCAGTGAGGCTAGCGGGAGTGGCAATGAGCAGTTCTTC. This codes for CASSEASGSGNEQFF.